The clone carrying this T cell receptor (beta chain) has a handful of counts. Its matching antigen is unknown. This record belongs to a study of blood T cells in healthy people across ages. Study-wide results and caveats: Both higher diversity and more naive CD4+ cells marked long-lived donors when set against aged donors.

A J-beta primer mix and a sample-barcoded 5' primer were used in a second PCR of roughly 6 to 11 cycles. TCRdb re-called the 5' RACE reads through MiXCR, storing one row per CDR3 protein. The sample consists of fewer than 1,200,000 distinct CDR3 sequences, around 25% of them appearing once. Researchers report isolating at least 6.5 million PBMCs per sample. Total RNA was extracted at no less than 6 micrograms per sample. V lost 6 bases and J 1 base, leaving 16 bases between the germline ends. Germline V CDR1 and CDR2: MNHNY, SVGAGI (reference sequence). The CDR3 totals 16 residues. These data were likewise used in another study, on T cells of mothers and their children. That publication notes: Samples were provided by three healthy Caucasian mothers and their six children.

Sequencing was performed on blood. The origin of this receptor is a girl aged 2 to 9 in good health. The rearrangement links TRBV6-6 to TRBJ2-4; possibly TRBD2 for D (5 bases). The CDR3 is CASSLTPRGAKNIQYF. CDR3 bases: TGTGCCAGCAGCCTGACACCCCGAGGGGCCAAAAACATTCAGTACTTC.